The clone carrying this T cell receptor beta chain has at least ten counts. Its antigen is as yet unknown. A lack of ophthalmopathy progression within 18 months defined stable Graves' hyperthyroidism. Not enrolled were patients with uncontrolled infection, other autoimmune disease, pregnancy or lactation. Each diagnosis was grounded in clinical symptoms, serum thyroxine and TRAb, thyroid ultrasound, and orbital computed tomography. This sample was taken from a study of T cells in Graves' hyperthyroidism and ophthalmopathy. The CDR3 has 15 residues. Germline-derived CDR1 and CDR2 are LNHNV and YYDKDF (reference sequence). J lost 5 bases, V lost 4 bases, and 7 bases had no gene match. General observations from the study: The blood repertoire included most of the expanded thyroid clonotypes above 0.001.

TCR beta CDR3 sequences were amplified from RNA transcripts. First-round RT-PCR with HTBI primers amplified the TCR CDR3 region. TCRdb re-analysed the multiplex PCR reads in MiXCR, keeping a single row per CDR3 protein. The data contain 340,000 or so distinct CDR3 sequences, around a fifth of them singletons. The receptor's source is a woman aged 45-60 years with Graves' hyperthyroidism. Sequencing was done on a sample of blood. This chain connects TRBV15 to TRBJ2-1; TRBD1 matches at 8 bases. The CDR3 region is CATSNRDRHHNEQFF. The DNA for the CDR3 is TGTGCCACCAGCAACCGGGACAGGCACCACAATGAGCAGTTCTTC.